A single sample gave rise to the 13 T cell receptor beta chains below, sequenced in a study of T-cell reconstitution after alpha-beta-depleted transplantation in children. TCRbeta library construction was performed incorporating unique molecular identifiers. MiXCR was run by TCRdb on the PCR reads, yielding one entry per CDR3 protein. The repertoire holds 780,000 or so distinct CDR3 sequences, with about 16% as singletons. The material sequenced was PBMCs, mostly from graft donor cells, taken 360 days after TCRalphabeta/CD19-depleted stem cell transplant. Receptors were obtained from a male patient aged 5 to 17 who had a stem cell transplant for acute lymphoblastic leukemia, so the T cells may come from the graft donor.

This rearrangement joins TRBV29-1 to TRBJ2-1; 8 bases agree with TRBD2. Trimming took 4 bases from V and 9 from J; bases not matched to a gene: 8. The CDR3 is 13 amino acids. Germline V gene sequence: CDR1 SQVTM, CDR2 ANQGSEA. Here the CDR3 DNA reads TGCAGCGTTGGACTAGCGCGAAGGGGTGAGCAGTTCTTC. Translated: CSVGLARRGEQFF.

A few counts support this clonotype. This CDR3 is CASSLTEAEQFF. Here the CDR3 DNA reads TGTGCCAGCAGCTTGACAGAGGCTGAGCAGTTCTTC. The rearrangement links TRBV7-3 to TRBJ2-1; TRBD1 is a possible D gene (5 bases). The CDR3 consists of 12 residues. V lost 3 bases and J lost 9, with 9 bases in between. The germline V gene has CDR1 SGHTA and CDR2 FQGTGA.

This sequence joins TRBV7-9 and TRBJ1-6; 7 nucleotides agree with TRBD1. Germline trimming cut 0 bases from V and 7 bases from J; bases unmatched to any gene: 6. Germline CDR1 and CDR2: SEHNR and FQNEAQ (reference sequence). The CDR3 runs 16 residues. The CDR3 protein is CASSLATGTVNSPLHF. CDR3 nucleotide sequence: TGTGCCAGCAGCTTAGCTACCGGGACAGTAAATTCACCCCTCCACTTT.

Only a few counts were recorded for this clonotype. This chain links TRBV25-1 with TRBJ2-2; D unresolved. The CDR3 is made up of 16 amino acids. Germline V CDR1 and CDR2: MGHDK, SYGVNS. Trimming removed 3 bases at V and 0 bases at J, with 11 bases between. CDR3 nucleotides: TGTGCCAGCAGTGATCCGTGGGGTTCGAACACCGGGGAGCTGTTTTTT. As protein: CASSDPWGSNTGELFF.

This clonotype was recorded a few times. The V and J genes are TRBV11-2 and TRBJ2-1, with 10 bases identical to TRBD2. CDR1 SGHAT and CDR2 FQNNGV come from the germline V gene. With 6 bases clipped from V and 9 bases from J, the junction kept 8 bases outside the gene matches. The CDR3 runs to 14 residues. This chain's CDR3 is CASRSTSGMLEQFF. The CDR3, as DNA: TGTGCCAGCAGGTCCACTAGCGGGATGCTTGAGCAGTTCTTC.

This chain links TRBV7-6 with TRBJ2-2; a possible D gene is TRBD2 (5 bases). The CDR3 has 18 residues. V was clipped by 4 bases and J by 8 bases, with 26 bases between them. Germline assignment: CDR1 SGHVS and CDR2 FNYEAQ. Here the CDR3 reads CASSSSPGGWISTGELFF. The CDR3 DNA reads as TGTGCCAGCAGCTCCTCCCCCGGCGGGTGGATAAGTACAGGGGAGCTGTTTTTT.

As DNA, the CDR3 is TGTGCCAGCAGCCCAGCCGGGCTTGAAAGTTCACCCCTCCACTTT. Its protein product is CASSPAGLESSPLHF. The genes are TRBV7-9 and TRBJ1-6; no clear D gene. CDR3 length: 15 residues. V was clipped by 5 bases and J by 9 bases, with 17 bases between them. Germline V gives CDR1 SEHNR, CDR2 FQNEAQ (reference sequence).

The chain combines TRBV29-1 with TRBJ2-7, with D possibly matching TRBD1 (6 bases). Germline V gives CDR1 SQVTM, CDR2 ANQGSEA. Trimming removed 4 bases from V and 3 bases from J, with 7 bases in between. There are 11 residues in the CDR3. CDR3 in amino acids: CSVVDSYEQYF. Here the CDR3 DNA reads TGCAGCGTTGTGGACAGCTACGAGCAGTACTTC.

This clonotype has just a few counts. The chain links TRBV29-1 to TRBJ2-7; possible D gene TRBD1, 6 bases. Trimming cost V 1 base and J 1 base, with 14 bases left between them. Germline V gives CDR1 SQVTM, CDR2 ANQGSEA. The CDR3 totals 15 residues. CDR3: CSVEVIDRNSYEQYF. In DNA, the CDR3 is TGCAGCGTTGAAGTAATTGACAGGAATTCCTACGAGCAGTACTTC.

The chain joins TRBV4-1 to TRBJ2-7; no reliable D call. The CDR3 is 14 residues long. Germline-derived CDR1 and CDR2 are MGHRA and YSYEKL. The germline V and J ends were trimmed by 1 base and 2 bases, with 9 bases remaining between them. The CDR3: CASSQVPRTYEQYF. The CDR3, as DNA: TGCGCCAGCAGCCAAGTTCCGAGGACCTACGAGCAGTACTTC.

This sequence joins TRBV29-1 and TRBJ2-5; 9 bases match TRBD2. CDR1 and CDR2 (germline): SQVTM, ANQGSEA. With 7 bases clipped from V and 5 bases from J, the junction kept 8 bases outside the gene matches. The CDR3 extends over 13 amino acids. The CDR3, as DNA: TGCAGCGCGGCGGGACTAGCTTCTGAGACCCAGTACTTC. Translating gives CSAAGLASETQYF.

This clonotype was observed a handful of times. The chain couples TRBV28 to TRBJ2-1, with unresolved D. Germline CDR1 is MDHEN and CDR2 is SYDVKM. V was cut by 2 bases and J by 13 bases, with 6 bases left in between. CDR3 length: 10 amino acids. CDR3 DNA: TGTGCCAGCAGTTTAAGTTTACAGTTCTTC. As protein: CASSLSLQFF.

The chain employs TRBV18 and TRBJ1-4; D unresolved. Germline V lookup: CDR1 KGHSH, CDR2 LQKENI. The CDR3 is made up of 13 amino acids. V lost 4 bases and J 8 bases, leaving 11 bases between the germline ends. The CDR3 DNA follows: TGTGCCAGCTCACTCGGGAGGAGGGAAAAACTGTTTTTT. Its protein is CASSLGRREKLFF.